Listed below are T cell receptor beta chains from one sample, sequenced in a study of PD-L1 blockade in urothelial cancer. Produced via immunoSEQ multiplex PCR; TCRdb's table is partial and in-frame only. This sample carries under 25,000 clones, roughly 89% of them seen once, and the ten largest clones take around 10%. The specimen comprised PBMCs, sampled around atezolizumab (anti-PD-L1) treatment. The receptor source for this set is a woman aged 60 to 75 with urothelial cancer. Both conserved end residues are part of each CDR3. The D gene is left open where the match is weak. Clone size is given for some rows only: seen once, a few or many times, or a class if the clone is expanded.

TRBJ1-5,NA,NA,TRBV9,TGTGCCAGCAGCAGACAGCCTAACAATCAGCCCCAGCATTTT,CASSRQPNNQPQHF
TRBJ2-7,TRBD1,NA,TRBV19,TGTGCCAGTAGTACGGGGACAGGGGGATACGAGCAGTACTTC,CASSTGTGGYEQYF
TRBJ1-3,NA,once,TRBV19,TGTGCCAGTAGTATAGTCAGACCGAGCGGCACCATATATTTT,CASSIVRPSGTIYF
TRBJ1-1,NA,NA,TRBV28,TGTGCCACCTCCCTACTGTCGCTAGGCCAAGAGAACACTGAAGCTTTCTTT,CATSLLSLGQENTEAFF
TRBJ1-4,NA,NA,TRBV18,TGTGCCAGCTCCCCGGACACCTTTAATGAAAAACTGTTTTTT,CASSPDTFNEKLFF
TRBJ2-7,NA,NA,TRBV18,TGTGCCAGCTCTCCCTTACTCCATAACGAGCAGTACTTC,CASSPLLHNEQYF
TRBJ2-3,NA,NA,TRBV7-2,TGTGCCAGCAGCCGCCGACCACGCGGGATGGGGGATACGCAGTATTTT,CASSRRPRGMGDTQYF
TRBJ2-3,NA,NA,TRBV6-1,TGTGCCAGCAAACCGGTAGGGGGAGCAGATACGCAGTATTTT,CASKPVGGADTQYF
TRBJ2-7,NA,NA,TRBV5-1,TGCGCCAGCAGCCCACAGGACCGACTCTACGAGCAGTACTTC,CASSPQDRLYEQYF
TRBJ1-5,NA,NA,TRBV18,TGTGCCAGCTCACCACAGAGCGGTCGGCCCCAGCATTTT,CASSPQSGRPQHF
TRBJ2-3,NA,NA,TRBV7-8,TGTGCCAGCAGCCAAGGAACAGGGCCCGGGGATACGCAGTATTTT,CASSQGTGPGDTQYF
TRBJ2-2,NA,NA,TRBV29-1,TGCAGCGTGGGGTCGGGGGGCCGGACCGGGGAGCTGTTTTTT,CSVGSGGRTGELFF
TRBJ2-1,TRBD2,NA,TRBV28,TGTGCCAGCAGTCCCGGACTAGCGGACAATGAGCAGTTCTTC,CASSPGLADNEQFF
TRBJ2-5,TRBD1,NA,TRBV6-1,TGTGCCAGCAGTGAACAGGGGGCTCTGATGGGGACCCAGTACTTC,CASSEQGALMGTQYF
TRBJ2-7,TRBD2,NA,TRBV4-3,TGCGCCAGCAGCCAAGATGCGCCTCTAGCGGGAGGGCCTAGGGCCTACGAGCAGTACTTC,CASSQDAPLAGGPRAYEQYF
TRBJ2-1,TRBD2,NA,TRBV28,TGTGCCAGCAGTTACCCTTCCGGGCTAGCGGGACCATACAATGAGCAGTTCTTC,CASSYPSGLAGPYNEQFF
TRBJ2-5,TRBD2,NA,TRBV18,TGTGCCAGCTCACCACGGGAGGGAGGCCAGTACTTC,CASSPREGGQYF
TRBJ2-5,TRBD2,NA,TRBV7-3,TGTGCCAGCAGTAAGGGACTAGCGGGGCAAGAGACCCAGTACTTC,CASSKGLAGQETQYF
TRBJ2-7,NA,once,TRBV28,TGTGCCAGCTGTAGTGCCCAGGGTCAGCAGTACTTC,CASCSAQGQQYF
TRBJ2-5,NA,NA,TRBV7-8,TGTGCCAGCAGCCCAAGAGAAACCCAGTACTTC,CASSPRETQYF
TRBJ1-1,NA,NA,TRBV10-3,TGTGCCATCAGTGAACAGGCCAGTTTAGGTGAAGCTTTCTTT,CAISEQASLGEAFF
TRBJ1-5,TRBD1,NA,TRBV28,TGTGCCAGCAGTGGTACAGGGGCTGGCCAGCCCCAGCATTTT,CASSGTGAGQPQHF
TRBJ1-2,TRBD1,NA,TRBV10-3,TGTGCCATCAGTGAGTCAGGGACAGGGGTCGGCTACACCTTC,CAISESGTGVGYTF
TRBJ2-7,NA,NA,TRBV19,TGTGCCAGTAGTATTGGGAGCGGAAACTACGAGCAGTACTTC,CASSIGSGNYEQYF
TRBJ1-2,NA,NA,TRBV28,TGTGCCAGCAATCCCGGGGGGTTGGGCTACACCTTC,CASNPGGLGYTF
TRBJ2-7,NA,NA,TRBV19,TGTGCCAGTAGTATAGGGGCAGGGCTCTACGAGCAGTACTTC,CASSIGAGLYEQYF
TRBJ2-1,NA,NA,TRBV7-2,TGTGCCAGCAGCTTCAACAGATTCTCCTACAATGAGCAGTTCTTC,CASSFNRFSYNEQFF
TRBJ1-2,NA,NA,TRBV14,TGTGCCAGCAGCCATACCTGGGGGGTGCCTAACTATGGCTACACCTTC,CASSHTWGVPNYGYTF
TRBJ2-2,TRBD1,once,TRBV5-4,TGTGCCAGCAGCTTGGGGACAGGGGGCTCCGGGGAGCTGTTTTTT,CASSLGTGGSGELFF
TRBJ1-2,NA,NA,TRBV6-5,TGTGCCAGCAGTAACGGGCCTAGCGGGTATGGCTACACCTTC,CASSNGPSGYGYTF
TRBJ2-7,NA,NA,TRBV27,TGTGCCAGCAGTTTAGGGGAGTTGACATCGAGCGAGCAGTACTTC,CASSLGELTSSEQYF
TRBJ1-2,TRBD1,NA,TRBV19,TGTGCCAGTAGTACCCTAGCCGGGACAGTGAACTATGGCTACACCTTC,CASSTLAGTVNYGYTF
TRBJ2-1,TRBD2,NA,TRBV7-2,TGTGCCAGCAGCCCCGGTCGGCGGGGGGGCCGGTACAATGAGCAGTTCTTC,CASSPGRRGGRYNEQFF
TRBJ2-5,NA,once,TRBV7-9,TGTGCCAGCAGCCTTCGCAGGCCGCGCCAAGAGACCCAGTACTTC,CASSLRRPRQETQYF
TRBJ1-3,TRBD1,NA,TRBV9,TGTGCCAGCAGCCCCCGCACAGGGGAATTAGGAAACACCATATATTTT,CASSPRTGELGNTIYF
TRBJ2-5,TRBD2,NA,TRBV19,TGTGCCAGTAGCTTGGATATCGGGGGGGGTGAGACCCAGTACTTC,CASSLDIGGGETQYF
TRBJ1-1,NA,once,TRBV11-2,TGTGCCAGCAGCTTAAGGGACACCTCTAAAGCTTTCTTT,CASSLRDTSKAFF
TRBJ2-6,NA,NA,TRBV4-1,TGCGCCAGCAGCCAAGATGGGGGCAGCACGTACTCTGGGGCCAACGTCCTGACTTTC,CASSQDGGSTYSGANVLTF
TRBJ1-1,NA,NA,TRBV4-1,TGCGCCAGCAGCCAATCAGCCGGGAAGAACACTGAAGCTTTCTTT,CASSQSAGKNTEAFF
TRBJ2-6,NA,NA,TRBV5-1,TGCGCCAGCAGCCCCCAACCCACAGGGTTCTCTGGGGCCAACGTCCTGACTTTC,CASSPQPTGFSGANVLTF
TRBJ2-1,TRBD1,NA,TRBV6-1,TGTGCCAGCAGTCCGACAGGGGTGGATGAGCAGTTCTTC,CASSPTGVDEQFF
TRBJ2-5,TRBD2,NA,TRBV19,TGTGCCAGTGGAGGCGCGGGAGGAGAGACCCAGTACTTC,CASGGAGGETQYF
TRBJ2-4,NA,NA,TRBV15,TGTGCCACCAGCAGAGAACCCAGCGTAGCCAAAAACATTCAGTACTTC,CATSREPSVAKNIQYF
TRBJ2-4,NA,NA,TRBV9,TGTGCCAGCAGTTCCGGGACAAAAAACATTCAGTACTTC,CASSSGTKNIQYF
TRBJ2-7,NA,NA,TRBV19,TGTGCCAGTAGTGCGGGACAGAGGAACTCCTACGAGCAGTACTTC,CASSAGQRNSYEQYF
TRBJ2-1,NA,NA,TRBV5-1,TGCGCCAGCAGCTTGTCCGGCGGACTGACCTACAATGAGCAGTTCTTC,CASSLSGGLTYNEQFF
TRBJ2-5,NA,NA,TRBV5-5,TGTGCCAGCAGCTTGCCGAGGGTCCTCCAAGAGACCCAGTACTTC,CASSLPRVLQETQYF
TRBJ1-1,NA,NA,TRBV18,TGTGCCAGCTCACCCTCGCAGGGCTACACTGAAGCTTTCTTT,CASSPSQGYTEAFF
TRBJ2-6,NA,NA,TRBV19,TGTGCCAGTTTTTCACCTACCTCTGGGGCCAACGTCCTGACTTTC,CASFSPTSGANVLTF
TRBJ2-7,TRBD1,NA,TRBV10-3,TGTGCCATCAGTGACAGGGGGTCCTACGAGCAGTACTTC,CAISDRGSYEQYF